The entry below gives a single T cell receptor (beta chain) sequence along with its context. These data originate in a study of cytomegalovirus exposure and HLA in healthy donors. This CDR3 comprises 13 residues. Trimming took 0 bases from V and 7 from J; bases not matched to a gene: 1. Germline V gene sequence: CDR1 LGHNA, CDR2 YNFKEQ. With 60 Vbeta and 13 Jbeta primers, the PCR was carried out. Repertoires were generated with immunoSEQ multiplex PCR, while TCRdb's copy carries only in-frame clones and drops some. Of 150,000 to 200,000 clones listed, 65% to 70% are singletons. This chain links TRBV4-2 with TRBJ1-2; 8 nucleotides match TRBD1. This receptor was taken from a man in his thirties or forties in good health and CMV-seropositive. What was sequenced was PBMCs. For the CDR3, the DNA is TGTGCCAGCAGCCAAGACACAGGGGGTGGCTACACCTTC. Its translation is CASSQDTGGGYTF.